The rows below give T cell receptor beta chains drawn from one sample of a study of control samples from healthy donors and cancer patients. Using immunoSEQ multiplex PCR, the repertoire was profiled, and TCRdb retains in-frame clones only, with some absent. The sample includes around 190,000 clones. Sequenced sample: blood. These receptor sequences come from a woman in her twenties or thirties in good health. The CDR3 runs from the conserved cysteine through the conserved F or W. A D gene is named only where the DNA matches it firmly.

j_gene,d_gene,v_gene,CDR3nt,CDR3aa
TRBJ1-1,-,TRBV28,TGTGCCAGCAGTTTATGGGCCCCTCTCTTGGGGGGGGCGAACACTGAAGCTTTCTTT,CASSLWAPLLGGANTEAFF
TRBJ2-6,-,TRBV5-1,TGCGCCAGCAGCTTGGGGACTTCTGGGGCCAACGTCCTGACTTTC,CASSLGTSGANVLTF
TRBJ2-5,TRBD2,TRBV3-1/TRBV3-2,TGTGCCAGCAGCCTCATGGGAGCGGGGGGCCCCCAAGAGACCCAGTACTTC,CASSLMGAGGPQETQYF
TRBJ1-1,-,TRBV6-6,TGTGCCAGCAGGAGGGACACTGAAGCTTTCTTT,CASRRDTEAFF
TRBJ2-4,-,TRBV2,TGTGCCAGCAGTGAGTCAGGGAACATTCAGTACTTC,CASSESGNIQYF
TRBJ1-3,TRBD1,TRBV29-1,TGCAGCGTTGCAGGGGGACAGGGCCCTTCGGGAAACACCATATATTTT,CSVAGGQGPSGNTIYF
TRBJ2-7,TRBD1,TRBV28,TGTGCCAGCAGAAGCGACAGGGTCGGCGAGCAGTACTTC,CASRSDRVGEQYF
TRBJ2-7,-,TRBV20-1,TGCAGTGCTAGGGAGCAGTACTTC,CSAREQYF
TRBJ2-7,-,TRBV28,TGTGCCAGCAGATCCCTACAGGGTGGCCCCTACGAGCAGTACTTC,CASRSLQGGPYEQYF
TRBJ1-6,-,TRBV7-3,TGTGCCAGCAGCCTCAGGGCAGTCGTTAATTCACCCCTCCACTTT,CASSLRAVVNSPLHF
TRBJ1-5,-,TRBV7-8,TGTGCCAGCAGCCCTTACGCCTCCCAGGGTTATCAGCCCCAGCATTTT,CASSPYASQGYQPQHF
TRBJ1-2,-,TRBV28,TGTGTCTCCTTTGGCCGGGGAGACTATGGCTACACCTTC,CVSFGRGDYGYTF
TRBJ1-2,-,TRBV10-1,TGCGCCAGCAGTGAGCCGGGGGGGAACTCCTCTAACTATGGCTACACCTTC,CASSEPGGNSSNYGYTF
TRBJ1-1,-,TRBV6-2/TRBV6-3,TGTGCCAGCAGTTACGTCCGGGGGTCAGGGAACACTGAAGCTTTCTTT,CASSYVRGSGNTEAFF
TRBJ2-5,-,TRBV5-8,TGTGCCAGCAGCTCCGCGAGGACGTATGTCCAAGAGACCCAGTACTTC,CASSSARTYVQETQYF
TRBJ2-1,TRBD1,TRBV28,TGTGCCAGCAGTTCCACCCGGGACAGGGAAAGCTACAATGAGCAGTTCTTC,CASSSTRDRESYNEQFF
TRBJ1-2,-,TRBV15,TGTGCCACCAGCAGAGATTCGCCCCTCCCGCGCGGCTACACCTTC,CATSRDSPLPRGYTF
TRBJ2-6,-,TRBV3-1/TRBV3-2,TGTGCCAGCAGGCCCACGGGACGGTCTTACTCTGGGGCCAACGTCCTGACTTTC,CASRPTGRSYSGANVLTF
TRBJ1-5,-,TRBV6-2/TRBV6-3,TGTGCCAGCAGTTACTCGTTTATGAATGGGTTGGTGGATAAAAATCAGCCCCAGCATTTT,CASSYSFMNGLVDKNQPQHF
TRBJ2-7,TRBD1,TRBV9,TGTGCCAGCAGTGAGTACGGGACAGGGGGTGGATACGAGCAGTACTTC,CASSEYGTGGGYEQYF
TRBJ1-2,TRBD1,TRBV12-3/TRBV12-4,TGTGCCAGCAGCCGGGACAGCCACTATGGCTACACCTTC,CASSRDSHYGYTF
TRBJ1-2,TRBD1,TRBV5-8,TGTGCCAGCAGCGCCGGGACAGGGATGAGAAACTATGGCTACACCTTC,CASSAGTGMRNYGYTF
TRBJ1-3,-,TRBV30,TGTGCCTGGAGTTTAATAAACACCATATATTTT,CAWSLINTIYF
TRBJ2-7,-,TRBV6-1,TGTGCCAGCAGTGAACCGGCGGACTACGAGCAGTACTTC,CASSEPADYEQYF
TRBJ2-3,TRBD2,TRBV10-3,TGTGCCATCAGTGAACTAGCGGTAGATACGCAGTATTTT,CAISELAVDTQYF
TRBJ1-2,-,TRBV6-5,TGTGCCAGCTACTTAAGTGGCTACACCTTC,CASYLSGYTF
TRBJ1-2,TRBD1,TRBV2,TGTGCCAGCAGTGGGAGGGGGCTTAGCTATGGCTACACCTTC,CASSGRGLSYGYTF
TRBJ2-1,-,TRBV4-3,TGCGCCAGCAGCCAAGCGAGGACTAACCGCGAGCAGTTCTTC,CASSQARTNREQFF
TRBJ1-2,-,TRBV20-1,TGCAGTGCTAGTAAGGGGGCTAACTATGGCTACACCTTC,CSASKGANYGYTF
TRBJ1-2,-,TRBV4-2,TGTGCCAGCAGCCAAGATTCGGGACAAAGGAACTATGGCTACACCTTC,CASSQDSGQRNYGYTF
TRBJ2-1,TRBD1,TRBV11-3,TGTGCCAGCAGCCCTAACAGGGGCCCCTACAATGAGCAGTTCTTC,CASSPNRGPYNEQFF
TRBJ1-1,TRBD1,TRBV19,TGTGCCACCCAACCTTCCGGGACAGGGGGCACTGAAGCTTTCTTT,CATQPSGTGGTEAFF
TRBJ1-2,-,TRBV12-3/TRBV12-4,TGTGCCAGCACCTCAGGGTATCGCGGCTACACCTTC,CASTSGYRGYTF
TRBJ1-2,-,TRBV6-5,TGTGCCAGCATTACTGACAGGATCTATGGCTACACCTTC,CASITDRIYGYTF
TRBJ2-1,-,TRBV30,TGTGCCTGGACGGAAACAGGCCGTAACAATGAGCAGTTCTTC,CAWTETGRNNEQFF
TRBJ1-3,-,TRBV7-9,TGTGCCAGCAGCCCCCCAGGGGAGCGGACTGGAAACACCATATATTTT,CASSPPGERTGNTIYF
TRBJ2-1,-,TRBV5-5,TGTGCCAGCAGCGCAATAGGGACGGACAATGAGCAGTTCTTC,CASSAIGTDNEQFF
TRBJ2-7,TRBD1,TRBV7-9,TGTGCCAGCAGTCCGCTGACAGGGCCCCACGAGCAGTACTTC,CASSPLTGPHEQYF
TRBJ1-6,TRBD1,TRBV28,TGTGCCACCTATTTGAGGGACAGTTATAATTCACCCCTCCACTTT,CATYLRDSYNSPLHF
TRBJ2-1,TRBD1,TRBV10-3,TGTGCCATCACCCGGGGACCGGGACAGGGGGCGTCTGAGCAGTTCTTC,CAITRGPGQGASEQFF
TRBJ2-7,-,TRBV7-3,TGTGCCAGCAGCCTTTCGGGGGGCCAACAGCAGTACTTC,CASSLSGGQQQYF
TRBJ2-1,-,TRBV7-2,TGTGCCAGCAGCTTAAGAGGGGGGGCCACGGATGAGCAGTTCTTC,CASSLRGGATDEQFF